Listed here are 9 T cell receptor beta chains from one sample, sequenced in a study of OX40 agonist ivuxolimab in advanced cancers. Libraries were constructed by the immunoSEQ multiplex PCR assay. The source is immuneACCESS, and TCRdb retained only in-frame sequences with V and J called. Part of the clones is not carried over; for the studies checked, unresolved V genes explain less than half of this, and the remainder is unexplained. A total of tens of thousands of clones appear in this sample, 86% of them only once. Clones ranked in the top ten supply 0.95% to 1.5% of the sample. The material was CD4+ or CD8+ T cells sorted from blood, obtained in a trial of the OX40 agonist ivuxolimab. The receptors here all came from an adult with an advanced solid tumor such as melanoma, head and neck, liver or kidney cancer.

As concerns this clone: At one end, the junction sequence differs from germline, possibly due to a read error. V usage is TRBV7-7 and J usage is TRBJ2-1, with D possibly matching TRBD2 (6 bases). There are 12 residues in the CDR3. Per germline, CDR1 SSHAT and CDR2 FNYEAQ (reference sequence). The CDR3 is CASSTGVDEQFF. The CDR3 coding sequence is TGTGCTAGCAGCACGGGAGTCGATGAGCAGTTCTTC.

The chain joins TRBV14 to TRBJ1-4; no firm D call. V lost 5 bases and J 8 bases, leaving 12 bases between the germline ends. This CDR3 has 13 residues. Germline V gene sequence: CDR1 SGHDN, CDR2 FVKESK. The CDR3 nucleotides are TGTGCCAGCAGCGCCTCGGGTCTCGAAAAACTGTTTTTT. It codes for CASSASGLEKLFF.

The chain employs TRBV30 and TRBJ1-5, with a possible D match to TRBD1 (5 bases). The CDR3 runs 16 residues. In germline, CDR1 is GTSNPN, CDR2 SVGIG (reference sequence). V lost 0 bases and J 2 bases, leaving 14 bases between the germline ends. Here the CDR3 DNA reads TGTGCCTGGAGTGTCAGGCAGGGCTTTCGCAATCAGCCCCAGCATTTT. It translates to CAWSVRQGFRNQPQHF.

This clone was seen a few times. This chain links TRBV2 with TRBJ2-3; D gene unclear. Germline CDR1 and CDR2: SNHLY and FYNNEI. The CDR3 spans 11 residues. The germline V and J ends were trimmed by 7 bases and 8 bases, with 10 bases remaining between them. This chain's CDR3 is CASTNLGTQYF. The CDR3 DNA reads as TGTGCCAGCACCAATTTAGGTACGCAGTATTTT.

The rearrangement uses TRBV10-1 and TRBJ1-5; 9 bases are a match to TRBD1. Germline V CDR1 and CDR2: WNHNN, SYGVQD (reference sequence). Unmatched junction bases numbered 8, after V lost 11 bases and J lost 0 bases. This CDR3 comprises 15 residues. The CDR3 loop is CAVGTGTDSNQPQHF. Written as DNA, the CDR3 is TGCGCCGTCGGGACAGGGACTGATAGCAATCAGCCCCAGCATTTT.

This clone was seen only once. The genes are TRBV7-3 and TRBJ1-6; 10 nucleotides agree with TRBD1. Germline values: CDR1 SGHTA, CDR2 FQGTGA. This CDR3 comprises 15 residues. V trimming: 0 bases; J trimming: 7 bases; junction bases outside the gene matches: 0. DNA for the CDR3: TGTGCCAGCAGCTTAACGGGACAGGGGAATTCACCCCTCCACTTT. Residues: CASSLTGQGNSPLHF.

This clone has a handful of counts. The chain is built from TRBV19 and TRBJ2-3; 9 bases are a match to TRBD2. CDR1 LNHDA and CDR2 SQIVND come from the germline V gene (reference sequence). The CDR3 consists of 15 residues. V shed 7 bases, J shed 7 bases, and the junction held 12 bases outside the gene matches. This CDR3 reads CASTQTAGGPHTQYF. CDR3 coding DNA: TGTGCCAGTACCCAAACGGCGGGAGGGCCGCATACGCAGTATTTT.

This CDR3 reads CASSGRWGGSKVNEQFF. The CDR3 DNA is TGTGCCAGCAGCGGGAGATGGGGCGGGAGTAAGGTGAATGAGCAGTTCTTC. The rearrangement joins TRBV5-6 to TRBJ2-1; 7 bases match TRBD2. The trim removed 4 bases at V and 7 bases at J, leaving 17 bases unmatched. CDR3 length equals 17 residues. Germline CDR1 and CDR2: SGHDT and YYEEEE.

The gene calls are TRBV28 and TRBJ1-1; 10 bases map to TRBD1. From germline, CDR1 is MDHEN and CDR2 SYDVKM. This CDR3 is built from 14 residues. Trimming took 6 bases from V and 7 from J; bases not matched to a gene: 8. CDR3 in amino acids: CASSPGQGTGEAFF. The CDR3 DNA reads TGTGCCAGCAGCCCGGGACAGGGGACGGGTGAAGCTTTCTTT. Full variable domain (missing parts from reference TRBV28 and TRBJ1-1): DVKVTQSSRYLVKRTGEKVFLECVQDMDHENMFWYRQDPGLGLRLIYFSYDVKMKEKGDIPEGYSVSREKKERFSLILESASTNQTSMYLCASSPGQGTGEAFFGQGTRLTVV.